The text below deals with one T cell receptor (beta chain). This clone was counted a single time. Its target antigen remains unknown. No per-base quality is available; no much larger clone lies one base away. The CDR3 covers 14 residues, taking in both the cysteine and the phenylalanine. The kept DNA is CDR3 alone, 42 bases in frame from the first base. CDR1 SEHNR and CDR2 FQNEAQ were looked up in the germline V gene (reference sequence). The germline V and J ends show losses of 3 bases and 3 bases respectively, and no gene match explains 4 bases of the junction. Sample time point, as interpreted from the label and publication: baseline before first vaccination. Vaccinee samples were obtained from the UK trials COV001 and COV002, which included a single-blind randomized controlled phase 2/3 trial of AZD1222 (ChAdOx1 nCoV-19) in healthy adults. Trial participant PBMC samples were collected at day 0 and day 28 after the second dose for TCRbeta chain sequencing.

The CDR3 regions of human TCRbeta chains were analyzed by immunosequencing. For the original study's pipeline: Repertoire TCRs were checked for matches against a reference library of SARS-CoV-2-specific TCRs that had been generated using the MIRA antigen-specificity platform. Breadth was defined as the fraction of unique TCRs that were SARS-CoV-2-associated. Depth was defined as the fraction of total T cells that were SARS-CoV-2-associated. Using the MIRA data, every spike-specific TCR was mapped to the spike region that the TCR reacted to and assigned to either a CD4 or a CD8 class. Log10-transformed breadth and depth values were compared by one-way ANOVA with Sidak's multiple comparisons tests. TCRdb holds this immuneACCESS table with in-frame rearrangements only. Some clones are missing; in checked studies, unresolved V genes explain under half, and the rest has no known cause. That table supplies the V and J calls and clone size; D and trimming were determined from the DNA. This sample comprises about 120,000 clones, less than 95% of them detected only once. The top ten constitute less than 6.5% of the sample.

The sample comes from a study of T cell responses to AZD1222 COVID-19 vaccine listed by TCRdb under 2021. Regarding the research as a whole: AZD1222 recipients whose second dose came at about 4 weeks and those whose second dose came at about 12 weeks were combined into one group, since spike-specific TCR depth and breadth did not differ between the two schedules. TCR sequencing covered 233 trial participants: 200 to 220 given two doses of AZD1222 and about 26 given two doses of MenACWY control vaccine. Trial participants were enrolled by age into 18-55, 56-69 and 70-plus year subgroups, with roughly 160, 29 and 62 TCR-sequenced participants respectively.

Study-wide findings and limitations: Conclusions about previously exposed vaccinees are limited, since just six AZD1222 recipients were seropositive for SARS-CoV-2 at baseline. After two AZD1222 doses, spike-specific TCR breadth and depth were significantly higher than at day 0 and than in MenACWY recipients. Reportedly, almost half of the unique spike-specific TCRs recognized epitopes lying outside the regions that are mutated in the B.1.351 and B.1.1.7 variants. Participants were mostly white British and included more females than males, and it was suggested by the authors that clonal diversity may have been underestimated. The vaccine-associated CD4 TCRs covered the entire spike protein, and the dominant responses fell in regions 160-218 and 743-854. The 56-69-year group was small, and its depth increase did not reach significance, likely because of low power. Because no day 14 peak-response samples were available, repertoires were characterized only after the peak T cell response.

Here the sequenced sample was peripheral blood, taken on day 0 of AZD1222 vaccination. The sequence was obtained from an adult in good health. The receptor chain draws on TRBV7-9 and TRBJ2-5; TRBD1 lines up with 7 middle nucleotides. The DNA reads TGTGCCAGCAGCTTCGACAGGGAAAAAGAGACCCAGTACTTC. Its coded protein is CASSFDREKETQYF.